The 27 T cell receptor beta chains below all came from one sample that was sequenced in a study of blood T cell repertoires in COVID-19. Method: immunoSEQ multiplex PCR; TCRdb's copy keeps in-frame clones and lacks some. The table shows hundreds of thousands of clones, with 80% to 90% occurring only once. The sample taken for sequencing was peripheral blood. All receptors derive from a man older than 75 with acute or convalescent COVID-19.

The rearrangement joins TRBV11-2 to TRBJ1-4; maybe TRBD1 (6 bases). The germline gives CDR1 SGHAT, CDR2 FQNNGV. The CDR3 consists of 13 residues. V lost 1 base to trimming and J lost 8 bases, with 8 bases between them. CDR3 loop: CASSLGTEEKLFF. In DNA, the CDR3 is TGTGCCAGCAGCTTAGGGACAGAGGAAAAACTGTTTTTT.

The V call is TRBV19, the J call TRBJ1-5, with D possibly being TRBD1 (6 bases). Germline V gene data show CDR1 as LNHDA and CDR2 as SQIVND (reference sequence). The CDR3 spans 15 residues. V gave up 3 bases and J gave up 5 bases, with 14 bases separating them. CDR3 amino acids: CASSIETGRDQPQHF. The CDR3 DNA reads as TGTGCCAGTAGTATTGAGACAGGAAGAGATCAGCCCCAGCATTTT.

This chain connects TRBV5-1 to TRBJ2-2, with TRBD2 identical over 14 bases. Germline V gene lookup returns CDR1 SGHRS and CDR2 YFSETQ. The CDR3 loop spans 18 amino acids. With 0 bases clipped from V and 4 bases from J, the junction kept 5 bases outside the gene matches. CDR3 nucleotides: TGCGCCAGCAGCTTGGGACTAGCGGGAGGGCCCATCACCGGGGAGCTGTTTTTT. It codes for CASSLGLAGGPITGELFF.

The chain employs TRBV10-3 and TRBJ2-1, with 9 positions matching TRBD2. The CDR3 length is 17 residues. Trimming at V came to 4 bases and at J to 5 bases, leaving 12 bases not matched to a gene. Germline V gene sequence: CDR1 ENHRY, CDR2 SYGVKD. In DNA form, the CDR3 reads TGTGCCATCAGTGTAGGTATCGCGGGAGGGCCAAACAATGAGCAGTTCTTC. It specifies CAISVGIAGGPNNEQFF.

The chain uses TRBV21-1 and TRBJ2-7; TRBD2 is the table's D call and was not checked against the DNA. TRBV21-1 is tagged as a pseudogene. CDR3 length: 15 amino acids. The CDR3 loop reads CASSNSGLKDYEQYV. As DNA, the CDR3 is TGTGCCAGCAGCAACTCGGGACTAAAAGACTACGAGCAGTACGTC.

This chain joins TRBV10-3 and TRBJ1-4; D unresolved. There are 14 residues in the CDR3. Between the trimmed V and J ends, which lost 2 bases and 8 bases, there was a span of 12 bases. Germline V lookup: CDR1 ENHRY, CDR2 SYGVKD. The CDR3 DNA is TGTGCCATCAGTGAGGAGGGTATGAGGGAAAAACTGTTTTTT. Its translation is CAISEEGMREKLFF.

V usage is TRBV10-3 and J usage is TRBJ2-2, with TRBD1 matching over 8 bases. This CDR3 is 17 amino acids long. The junction had 11 bases not matched to a gene; V was cut back by 7 bases and J by 1 base. Germline V CDR1 and CDR2: ENHRY, SYGVKD. CDR3: CAINDPGQGGNTGELFF. The DNA of the CDR3 is TGTGCCATCAACGACCCCGGACAGGGCGGGAACACCGGGGAGCTGTTTTTT.

The genes are TRBV4-3 and TRBJ1-2; D remains unclear. CDR1 and CDR2 (germline): LGHNA, YSLEER. There are 15 residues in the CDR3. V dropped 0 bases and J dropped 4 bases, with 12 bases sitting between them. CDR3 residues: CASSQESRVGYGYTF. CDR3 sequence (DNA): TGCGCCAGCAGCCAAGAGTCCCGGGTGGGCTATGGCTACACCTTC.

This clone was seen a single time. The rearrangement joins TRBV27 to TRBJ2-2, with TRBD1 identical over 10 bases. Germline assignment: CDR1 MNHEY and CDR2 SMNVEV (reference sequence). V was pared by 5 bases and J by 5 bases, with 11 bases of the junction left unmatched. The CDR3 has 17 residues. The CDR3 loop reads CASSPTGTGVYTGELFF. The DNA of the CDR3 is TGTGCCAGCAGTCCCACCGGGACAGGGGTTTATACCGGGGAGCTGTTTTTT.

The chain combines TRBV9 with TRBJ2-1; 10 nucleotides agree with TRBD2. Germline CDR1 and CDR2: SGDLS and YYNGEE. The CDR3 is 15 residues long. The V segment lost 3 bases and the J segment 3 bases; nucleotides outside the gene matches: 3. CDR3 DNA sequence: TGTGCCAGCAGCGCACTAGCGGGAATCTACAATGAGCAGTTCTTC. This sequence encodes CASSALAGIYNEQFF.

This clone showed up just once. The chain couples TRBV18 to TRBJ2-3; D call uncertain. V was pared by 0 bases and J by 1 base, with 8 bases between. The V gene's germline CDR1 is KGHSH and CDR2 LQKENI. The CDR3 length is 15 residues. This chain's CDR3 is CASSPPVRGTDTQYF. The CDR3 DNA reads as TGTGCCAGCTCACCACCGGTACGGGGCACAGATACGCAGTATTTT.

Regarding this clone: Different DNA sequences within this sample yield the same CDR3. This sequence joins TRBV5-1 and TRBJ2-1; the D gene is possibly TRBD1 (6 bases). Trimming removed 0 bases at V and 4 bases at J, with 11 bases between. Germline V CDR1 and CDR2: SGHRS, YFSETQ. The CDR3 has 15 amino acids. The CDR3 region has the DNA TGCGCCAGCAGCTTGGCTGGACAGACTTACAATGAGCAGTTCTTC. Protein sequence: CASSLAGQTYNEQFF.

The rearrangement uses TRBV7-9 and TRBJ2-6, with D perhaps TRBD2 (5 bases). Germline values: CDR1 SEHNR, CDR2 FQNEAQ (reference sequence). There are 16 residues in the CDR3. V was pared by 1 base and J by 2 bases, with 9 bases between. For the CDR3, the DNA is TGTGCCAGCAGCTTAGGTTCCGGGGCTGGGGCCAACGTCCTGACTTTC. Amino acids: CASSLGSGAGANVLTF.

The chain recombines TRBV21-1 with TRBJ1-2; TRBD1 is the table's D call and was not checked against the DNA. TRBV21-1 is a known pseudogene. The CDR3 extends over 15 amino acids. CDR3 DNA sequence: TGTGCCAGCAGCACGGGACAGGGAAACAACTATGGCTACACCTTC. This codes for CASSTGQGNNYGYTF.

V usage is TRBV20-1 and J usage is TRBJ1-1; no reliable D call. Germline values: CDR1 DFQATT, CDR2 SNEGSKA (reference sequence). This CDR3 region has 14 residues. With 3 bases removed from V and 1 base from J, the gap between germline ends came to 12 bases. The CDR3: CSASPGSGNTEAFF. In nucleotides, the CDR3 is TGCAGTGCTAGTCCGGGTTCGGGGAACACTGAAGCTTTCTTT.

V usage is TRBV29-1 and J usage is TRBJ2-5; tentative D call: TRBD2 (6 bases). Per germline, CDR1 SQVTM and CDR2 ANQGSEA. The CDR3 length is 13 residues. V was cut by 4 bases and J by 5 bases, with 14 bases left in between. The CDR3 DNA follows: TGCAGCGTTGGGCAGGGAGGTCCGGAGACCCAGTACTTC. It specifies CSVGQGGPETQYF. Full variable domain (outside the CDR3, taken from reference TRBV29-1 and TRBJ2-5): SAVISQKPSRDICQRGTSLTIQCQVDSQVTMMFWYRQQPGQSLTLIATANQGSEATYESGFVIDKFPISRPNLTFSTLTVSNMSPEDSSIYLCSVGQGGPETQYFGPGTRLLVL.

This chain links TRBV4-1 with TRBJ1-4, with D unclear. This CDR3 has 16 residues. The germline gives CDR1 MGHRA, CDR2 YSYEKL. V shed 0 bases and J shed 8 bases, with 16 bases lying between them. CDR3 in DNA: TGCGCCAGCAGCCAAGAAAGTGACCGTAGAGGAGAAAAACTGTTTTTT. Encoded protein: CASSQESDRRGEKLFF.

V usage is TRBV18 and J usage is TRBJ2-3; TRBD1 matches 9 bases. V lost 3 bases to trimming and J lost 2 bases; unmatched junction nucleotides: 3. Germline V gene data show CDR1 as KGHSH and CDR2 as LQKENI. CDR3 size: 15 residues. The CDR3 region has the DNA TGTGCCAGCTCACCCGGGACAGGGAACACAGATACGCAGTATTTT. Its protein product is CASSPGTGNTDTQYF.

The rearrangement links TRBV6-5 to TRBJ1-5, with a tentative D call TRBD1 (5 bases). V was pared by 2 bases and J by 0 bases, with 11 bases between. This CDR3 has 16 residues. Germline values: CDR1 MNHEY, CDR2 SVGAGI. The CDR3 protein is CASSYGGGYSNQPQHF. The CDR3 DNA follows: TGTGCCAGCAGTTACGGGGGGGGTTATAGCAATCAGCCCCAGCATTTT.

The rearrangement uses TRBV12-3 or TRBV12-4 and TRBJ2-1; D gene uncertain. V was trimmed by 10 bases and J by 10 bases, leaving 14 bases between them. This CDR3 spans 11 amino acids. This CDR3 reads CATLQASEQFF. DNA for the CDR3: TGTGCCACACTTCAAGCATCCGAGCAGTTCTTC.

The chain links TRBV7-8 to TRBJ2-7; 12 bases line up with TRBD2. Germline CDR1 is SGHVS and CDR2 is FQNEAQ. The CDR3 sequence is 15 residues long. With 3 bases clipped from V and 2 bases from J, the junction kept 2 bases outside the gene matches. As DNA, the CDR3 is TGTGCCAGCAGCTTGACTAGCGGGAGTACCTACGAGCAGTACTTC. Its protein is CASSLTSGSTYEQYF.

The genes are TRBV4-3 and TRBJ2-3, with TRBD2 matching 8 bases. The germline V gene has CDR1 LGHNA and CDR2 YSLEER. The CDR3 is made up of 16 amino acids. The V gene end was trimmed by 4 bases and the J gene end by 3 bases; junction bases not matched to a gene: 9. The CDR3 region has the DNA TGCGCCAGCAGCCGAGGAGCGGGAGTGAGTACAGATACGCAGTATTTT. This codes for CASSRGAGVSTDTQYF.

For this clone: Other nucleotide sequences from this sample produce the same CDR3. The chain couples TRBV7-9 to TRBJ2-7; TRBD1 might be the D (5 bases). V was cut by 1 base and J by 3 bases, with 7 bases left in between. CDR1 SEHNR and CDR2 FQNEAQ come from the germline V gene (reference sequence). The CDR3 has 13 amino acids. The CDR3, as DNA: TGTGCCAGCAGCTTAGTAACAGGCTACGAGCAGTACTTC. It yields the protein CASSLVTGYEQYF.

The J gene is TRBJ1-6, the V gene TRBV2; perhaps TRBD1 as D (6 bases). Looked up from germline, CDR1 is SNHLY and CDR2 is FYNNEI. V was clipped by 4 bases and J by 5 bases, with 15 bases between them. This CDR3 region has 16 residues. The CDR3 nucleotides are TGTGCCAGCAGTGTACAGGGCGGTTCGAATAATTCACCCCTCCACTTT. It encodes CASSVQGGSNNSPLHF.

The CDR3 nucleotides are TGTGCCAGCAGCAAACAGGGGGACCCCTACGAGCAGTACTTC. It translates to CASSKQGDPYEQYF. The chain links TRBV9 to TRBJ2-7; 8 positions match TRBD1. Per the germline V gene, CDR1 is SGDLS and CDR2 is YYNGEE. This CDR3 comprises 14 residues. Trimming took 4 bases from V and 2 from J; bases not matched to a gene: 5.

V usage is TRBV19 and J usage is TRBJ1-5; D might be TRBD1 (6 bases). This CDR3 is built from 14 residues. V was cut by 8 bases and J by 5 bases, with 16 bases left in between. Germline-derived CDR1 and CDR2 are LNHDA and SQIVND (reference sequence). The CDR3 region has the DNA TGTGCCAGTCAGAGACAGGTGGGATATCAGCCCCAGCATTTT. Its translation: CASQRQVGYQPQHF. Variable domain in full (rest from reference TRBV19 and TRBJ1-5): DGGITQSPKYLFRKEGQNVTLSCEQNLNHDAMYWYRQDPGQGLRLIYYSQIVNDFQKGDIAEGYSVSREKKESFPLTVTSAQKNPTAFYLCASQRQVGYQPQHFGDGTRLSIL.

The chain carries TRBV4-1 and TRBJ2-7, with TRBD1 matching over 9 bases. The J segment lost 6 bases and the V segment lost 1 base, leaving 13 bases of the junction unmatched. This CDR3 is 17 amino acids long. Per the germline V gene, CDR1 is MGHRA and CDR2 is YSYEKL. The CDR3 DNA follows: TGCGCCAGCAGCCAAGTCCGGGGTAGGACAGGGGACGGCGAGCAGTACGTC. Protein product: CASSQVRGRTGDGEQYV.